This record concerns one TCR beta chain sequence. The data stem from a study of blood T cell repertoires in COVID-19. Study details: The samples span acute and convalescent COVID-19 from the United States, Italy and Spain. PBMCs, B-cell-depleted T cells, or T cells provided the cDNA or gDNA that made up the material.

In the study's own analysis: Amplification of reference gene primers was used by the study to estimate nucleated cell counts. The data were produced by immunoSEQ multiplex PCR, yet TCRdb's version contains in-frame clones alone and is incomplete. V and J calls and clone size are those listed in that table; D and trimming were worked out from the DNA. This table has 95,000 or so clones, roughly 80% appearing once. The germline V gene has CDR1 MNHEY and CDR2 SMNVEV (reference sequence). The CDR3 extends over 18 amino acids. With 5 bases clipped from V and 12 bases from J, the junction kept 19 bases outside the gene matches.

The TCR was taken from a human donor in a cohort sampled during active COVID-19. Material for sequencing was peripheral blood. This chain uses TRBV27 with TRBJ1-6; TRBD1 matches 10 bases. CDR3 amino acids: CASSPGGDRGNIIQPLHF. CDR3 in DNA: TGTGCCAGCAGTCCAGGAGGGGACAGGGGAAATATAATTCAACCCCTCCACTTT.